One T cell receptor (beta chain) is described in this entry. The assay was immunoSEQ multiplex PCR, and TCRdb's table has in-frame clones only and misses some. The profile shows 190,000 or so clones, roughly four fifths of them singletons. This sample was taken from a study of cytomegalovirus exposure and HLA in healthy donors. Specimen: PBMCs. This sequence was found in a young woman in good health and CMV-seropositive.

CDR3 sequence: CASRAGAGTEAFF. CDR3 in DNA: TGTGCCTCCCGAGCAGGGGCAGGGACTGAAGCTTTCTTT. The chain carries TRBV6-1 and TRBJ1-1; tentatively, D is TRBD1 (6 bases). The CDR3 extends over 13 amino acids. The ends were cut back, 11 bases at V and 5 bases at J, with 18 bases in the middle. Germline V gene sequence: CDR1 MNHNS, CDR2 SASEGT.